The T cell receptor beta chain described here comes from a study of blood T cell repertoires in COVID-19 (dated by TCRdb to 2019 to 2021). In terms of the full investigation: Collaborator samples came from the United States, Italy and Spain and covered acute and convalescent phases of COVID-19. Samples came from the ongoing ImmuneRACE study (first 160 participants) plus 1,254 subjects from 6 global collaborators. A de-identified subject ID, COVID-19 status, age in years and sex were almost always included in the sample metadata. Deeply sampled blood TCRbeta repertoires from subjects exposed to, actively infected with, or recovered from COVID-19 were included in the dataset. The prospective study material was composed of cDNA or gDNA derived from T cells, B-cell-depleted T cells, or PBMCs. HLA class I and class II types, where available, came from metadata supplied by the sample provider rather than from assay-based typing. The repertoires were made available in a free public database intended to serve as a resource for research on the immune response to SARS-CoV-2.

What the research found in general, with its limitations: The quantity of clinical and demographic metadata differed by source and by participant and was supplied without curation.

TCRbeta CDR3 regions were amplified from genomic DNA using the immunoSEQ Assay, a bias-controlled multiplex PCR. On the authors' methods: The number of nucleated cells in each sample was estimated by amplification of reference gene primers within the assay. Sequence reads were collapsed and filtered to measure the absolute abundance of every unique TCRbeta CDR3 rearrangement. Productive Simpson clonality was computed per sample as the square root of Simpson's diversity index over productive rearrangements. The immuneACCESS repertoire file appears here via TCRdb, limited to in-frame rearrangements. These files lack a portion of the clones; in checked studies, under half of the deficit traces to unresolved V genes, and the cause of the others is not known. That table gives V, J and clone size, and the DNA gave D and trimming. The sample table lists 250,000 or so clones, around 83% of them with a count of one. The top ten clones comprise about 2% of the sample.

In the case of this clone: Its antigen is not yet known. One base away there is no much larger clone; base qualities are not given.

A second Seattle source provided samples from volunteer blood donors who had recovered from COVID-19. The collaborating institutions used their own protocols to collect whole blood in K2EDTA tubes. For TCRbeta analysis, collaborators shipped samples as frozen whole blood, isolated PBMCs, or DNA extracted from either of those sample types. Sequenced input: peripheral blood. The receptor comes from a middle-aged man who had recovered from COVID-19.

The nucleotide sequence is TGTGCCAGCAGCTTAGAGGCAGGGCTATACACCTTC. Its protein is CASSLEAGLYTF. The chain is made from TRBV7-9 and TRBJ1-2; D gene: possibly TRBD1, on 5 matching bases. A distance of 11 bases separates the germline ends of V and J, which lose 1 base and 11 bases respectively. Spanning cysteine to phenylalanine, the CDR3 consists of 12 amino acids. Of all the DNA, just the CDR3 is kept, 36 bases in frame from base 1. The germline V gene (reference sequence) supplies CDR1 SEHNR and CDR2 FQNEAQ.